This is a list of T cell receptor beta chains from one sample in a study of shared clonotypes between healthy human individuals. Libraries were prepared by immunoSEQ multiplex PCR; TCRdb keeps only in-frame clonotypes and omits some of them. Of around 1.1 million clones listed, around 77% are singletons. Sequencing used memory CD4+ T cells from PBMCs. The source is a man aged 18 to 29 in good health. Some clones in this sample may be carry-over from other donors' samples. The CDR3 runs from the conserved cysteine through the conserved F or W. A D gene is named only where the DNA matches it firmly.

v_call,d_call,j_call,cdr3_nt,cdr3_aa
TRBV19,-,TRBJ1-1,TGTGCCAGTAGTATTTCGAGGACGAACACTGAAGCTTTCTTT,CASSISRTNTEAFF
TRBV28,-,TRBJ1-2,TGTGCTACGTCTTTTGGGGCCTACACCTTC,CATSFGAYTF
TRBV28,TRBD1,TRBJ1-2,TGTGCCAGCACCCATGGGGACAGGAGGTTAGAAGGCTACACCTTC,CASTHGDRRLEGYTF
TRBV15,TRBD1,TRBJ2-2,TGTGCCACCAGCTGGGGACAGGGTCGGACCGGGGAGCTGTTTTTT,CATSWGQGRTGELFF
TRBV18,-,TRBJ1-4,TGTGCCAGCTCACCCGTCGCAGGGGAAAAACTGTTTTTT,CASSPVAGEKLFF
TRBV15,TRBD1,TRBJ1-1,TGTGCCACCAGCAAACAGGGGGCGCGAACTGAAGCTTTCTTT,CATSKQGARTEAFF
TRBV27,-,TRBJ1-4,TGTGCCAGCAGTTTCCGCGGTGAAAAACTGTTTTTT,CASSFRGEKLFF
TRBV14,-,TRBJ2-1,TGTGCCAGCAGCCAAGGTCCGGGCAGAGCCTACAATGAGCAGTTCTTC,CASSQGPGRAYNEQFF
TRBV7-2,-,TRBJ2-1,TGTGCCAGCAGCCCACCGGGGGGCAGCTCCTACAATGAGCAGTTCTTC,CASSPPGGSSYNEQFF
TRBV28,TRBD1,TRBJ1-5,TGTGCCAGCAGTTCGCGACAGGGCACAAGCAATCAGCCCCAGCATTTT,CASSSRQGTSNQPQHF
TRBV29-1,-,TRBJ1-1,TGCAGCGTCTGGGATAATGAAGCTTTCTTT,CSVWDNEAFF
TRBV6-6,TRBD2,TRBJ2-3,TGTGCCAGCAGTTACTCCGCGGGAGAGATGACAGATACGCAGTATTTT,CASSYSAGEMTDTQYF
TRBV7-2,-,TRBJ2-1,TGTGCCAGCAGCTTAGATCTGCAGGGAGTTGGGGAGCAGTTCTTC,CASSLDLQGVGEQFF
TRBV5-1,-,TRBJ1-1,TGCGCCAGCTACGCGGAGGTGAACACTGAAGCTTTCTTT,CASYAEVNTEAFF
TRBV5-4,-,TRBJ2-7,TGTGCCAGCAGCTCCTCACTTAGCGGTAGCTCCTACGAGCAGTACTTC,CASSSSLSGSSYEQYF
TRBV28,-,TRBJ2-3,TGTGCCAGTAACAACGCACAGATTAGCACAGATACGCAGTATTTT,CASNNAQISTDTQYF